Shown below are 20 T cell receptor beta chains from a single sample sequenced in a study of shared clonotypes between healthy human individuals. Data came from immunoSEQ multiplex PCR; TCRdb stores just in-frame clones and leaves some out. The table has roughly 480,000 clones, less than 80% seen once. Input material: PBMCs. Source of these receptors: a woman aged 40 to 49 in good health. Some clones in this sample may be carry-over from other donors' samples.

The V gene is TRBV10-2, the J gene TRBJ2-5; 8 positions agree with TRBD2. The CDR3 length is 13 residues. Unmatched junction bases numbered 4, after V lost 5 bases and J lost 5 bases. Germline lookup yields CDR1 WSHSY and CDR2 SAAADI. This chain's CDR3 is CASSSGSWETQYF. CDR3 sequence (DNA): TGCGCCAGCAGTAGCGGGAGCTGGGAGACCCAGTACTTC.

The chain carries TRBV28 and TRBJ2-1; TRBD1 or TRBD2 may be the D gene (5 bases each). This CDR3 contains 15 residues. Germline V gives CDR1 MDHEN, CDR2 SYDVKM. The V end lost 5 bases, the J end lost 6 bases, and 17 bases lay between the germline ends. The CDR3 nucleotides are TGTGCCAGCAGTCTCCGGGGCGCAACCCCCAATGAGCAGTTCTTC. Amino acid sequence: CASSLRGATPNEQFF.

The chain carries TRBV6-1 and TRBJ2-7, with D maybe TRBD2 (6 bases). V lost 10 bases and J 3 bases, leaving 13 bases between the germline ends. CDR1 MNHNS and CDR2 SASEGT come from the germline V gene. The CDR3 is 12 amino acids. The CDR3 region is CATGADYYEQYF. CDR3 coding DNA: TGTGCCACGGGCGCGGACTACTACGAGCAGTACTTC.

The V gene is TRBV30, the J gene TRBJ2-1; maybe TRBD2 (5 bases). Trimming took 1 base from V and 9 from J, leaving 7 bases between them. This CDR3 spans 11 amino acids. The germline CDR1 and CDR2 sequences are GTSNPN and SVGIG (reference sequence). CDR3 sequence reads: CAWSAAVEQFF. CDR3 coding DNA: TGTGCCTGGAGTGCAGCGGTTGAGCAGTTCTTC.

The chain couples TRBV28 to TRBJ1-2, with a possible D match to TRBD1 (5 bases). V lost 2 bases, J lost 5 bases, and 15 bases lay in between. Per germline, CDR1 MDHEN and CDR2 SYDVKM. The CDR3 spans 15 residues. The CDR3 nucleotides are TGTGCCAGCAGTTTAACGGCAGGGAGTTGGTATGGCTACACCTTC. It is translated as CASSLTAGSWYGYTF.

CDR3 in DNA: TGTGCCAGCTCACCAGACTCCAACTACGAGCAGTACTTC. Encoded protein: CASSPDSNYEQYF. This rearrangement joins TRBV18 to TRBJ2-7; D unclear. CDR1 is KGHSH, CDR2 LQKENI, per germline. Trimming took off 2 bases at V and 3 bases at J, with 8 bases between the two ends. CDR3 length equals 13 residues.

The rearrangement joins TRBV5-1 to TRBJ2-1, with 9 nucleotides matching TRBD2. CDR3 length: 19 amino acids. V was pared by 4 bases and J by 0 bases, with 14 bases of the junction left unmatched. From germline, CDR1 is SGHRS and CDR2 YFSETQ. The CDR3 nucleotides read TGCGCCAGCAGCCTTCAACCAGCGGGGGGTCCCACCTCCTACAATGAGCAGTTCTTC. Amino acid sequence: CASSLQPAGGPTSYNEQFF.

The V call is TRBV28, the J call TRBJ1-4; 7 bases fit TRBD1. V was clipped by 9 bases and J by 3 bases; unmatched bases: 13. The CDR3 totals 16 residues. Germline V gene sequence: CDR1 MDHEN, CDR2 SYDVKM. CDR3 region: CASCPTGDLSNEKLFF. DNA for the CDR3: TGTGCCAGTTGCCCCACAGGGGATCTATCTAATGAAAAACTGTTTTTT.

The J gene is TRBJ2-5, the V gene TRBV29-1; D might be TRBD1 (6 bases). Germline CDR1 and CDR2: SQVTM and ANQGSEA. The CDR3 loop spans 14 amino acids. Trimming cost V 6 bases and J 7 bases, with 21 bases left between them. Here the CDR3 reads CSVALGGGWVTQYF. The CDR3 nucleotides read TGCAGCGTAGCCCTAGGTGGGGGCTGGGTGACCCAGTACTTC.

The chain combines TRBV4-3 with TRBJ1-4; the match to TRBD1 covers 9 bases. Germline V gene sequence: CDR1 LGHNA, CDR2 YSLEER. CDR3 size: 14 residues. The V segment lost 4 bases and the J segment 10 bases; nucleotides outside the gene matches: 7. The CDR3 loop reads CASSPGTGSGKLFF. As DNA, the CDR3 is TGCGCCAGCAGCCCCGGGACAGGGAGTGGAAAACTGTTTTTT.

V is TRBV6-1 and J is TRBJ2-2; 8 nucleotides align to TRBD1. The CDR3 consists of 16 residues. The V and J ends lost 3 bases and 3 bases, in that order; junction bases with no gene match: 6. Germline V gene sequence: CDR1 MNHNS, CDR2 SASEGT. The CDR3 region has the DNA TGTGCCAGCAGTGACAGGGGGCGGTTCGACACCGGGGAGCTGTTTTTT. As protein: CASSDRGRFDTGELFF.

The chain is built from TRBV9 and TRBJ2-1, with 13 bases aligning to TRBD2. V was clipped by 2 bases and J by 6 bases; unmatched bases: 2. This CDR3 spans 15 amino acids. Per germline, CDR1 SGDLS and CDR2 YYNGEE. The DNA for the CDR3 is TGTGCCAGCAGCGTTACTAGCGGGAGGGCCAATGAGCAGTTCTTC. Translated: CASSVTSGRANEQFF.

Concerning this clone itself: A read error may explain this, as a much larger clone is one base away. The chain is built from TRBV6-1 and TRBJ2-5; perhaps TRBD1 as D (6 bases). There are 15 residues in the CDR3. CDR1 MNHNS and CDR2 SASEGT come from the germline V gene. CDR3 coding DNA: TGTGCCAGCAAACTGCTCCAGGGGCCACAAGATACCCAGTACTTC. Its protein is CASKLLQGPQDTQYF.

In this sample, this clone turned up a few times. J is TRBJ2-1 and V is TRBV5-1; TRBD2 agrees at 12 bases. CDR3 size: 15 residues. Germline V gene data show CDR1 as SGHRS and CDR2 as YFSETQ. With 3 bases clipped from V and 7 bases from J, the junction kept 5 bases outside the gene matches. Here the CDR3 reads CASSSAGTSGNEQFF. The CDR3 coding sequence is TGCGCCAGCAGCTCAGCCGGGACTAGCGGGAATGAGCAGTTCTTC.

V gene TRBV4-3 combines with J gene TRBJ2-3; 9 nucleotides line up with TRBD2. Trimming took 1 base from V and 6 from J; bases not matched to a gene: 5. The CDR3 is 15 amino acids. Per germline, CDR1 LGHNA and CDR2 YSLEER. DNA for the CDR3: TGCGCCAGCAGCCAAGGTAGCGGGAGCTTTGATACGCAGTATTTT. Encoded protein: CASSQGSGSFDTQYF.

The chain couples TRBV9 to TRBJ2-1; 7 nucleotides agree with TRBD2. The CDR3 extends over 15 amino acids. CDR1 is SGDLS and CDR2 is YYNGEE in the germline V gene. Trimming at V came to 0 bases and at J to 5 bases, leaving 5 bases not matched to a gene. The CDR3 coding sequence is TGTGCCAGCAGCGTAGGGACTAGGGCCAACAATGAGCAGTTCTTC. Translation: CASSVGTRANNEQFF. The variable domain in full, with the rest retrieved from reference TRBV9 and TRBJ2-1, is DSGVTQTPKHLITATGQRVTLRCSPRSGDLSVYWYQQSLDQGLQFLIQYYNGEERAKGNILERFSAQQFPDLHSELNLSSLELGDSALYFCASSVGTRANNEQFFGPGTRLTVL.

V and J are TRBV6-4 and TRBJ2-2; TRBD1 aligns across 8 bases. With 3 bases clipped from V and 3 bases from J, the junction kept 3 bases outside the gene matches. The CDR3 extends over 15 amino acids. CDR1 and CDR2 (germline): MRHNA, SNTAGT. The CDR3 protein is CASSETGEDTGELFF. CDR3 in DNA: TGTGCCAGCAGTGAGACAGGGGAGGACACCGGGGAGCTGTTTTTT.

This clone was detected only once. This rearrangement joins TRBV7-6 to TRBJ1-4; D gene unclear. This CDR3 has 14 amino acids. The V gene's germline CDR1 is SGHVS and CDR2 FNYEAQ. Trimming removed 3 bases at V and 15 bases at J, with 20 bases between. The CDR3 DNA is TGTGCCAGCAGCTTGAACTCTCTAAGGAATCAGTTGTTTTTT. Translating it yields CASSLNSLRNQLFF.

V is TRBV27 and J is TRBJ2-3; TRBD1 is a possible D gene (5 bases). V was cut by 3 bases and J by 6 bases, with 10 bases left in between. The CDR3 runs 13 residues. Germline V gene lookup returns CDR1 MNHEY and CDR2 SMNVEV (reference sequence). CDR3 loop: CASSFLGADTQYF. DNA of the CDR3: TGTGCCAGCAGTTTCCTTGGGGCGGATACGCAGTATTTT.

This clone was detected a few times. V and J are TRBV6-5 and TRBJ1-1; D not resolved. Germline V CDR1 and CDR2: MNHEY, SVGAGI. V was trimmed by 4 bases and J by 5 bases, leaving 8 bases between them. The CDR3 extends over 12 amino acids. The CDR3 sequence: CASSFRGTEAFF. Written as DNA, the CDR3 is TGTGCCAGCAGTTTCCGAGGAACTGAAGCTTTCTTT.